A selection of T cell receptor beta chains follows, all from one sample in a study of blood T cell repertoires in COVID-19. Profiled with immunoSEQ multiplex PCR; TCRdb holds only in-frame clones, not every one. In the table there are some 100,000 clones, 81% of which are singletons. The sequenced sample consisted of peripheral blood. The receptors come from a man in his fifties or sixties with acute or convalescent COVID-19. The CDR3 runs from the conserved cysteine through the conserved F or W. A D gene is named only where the DNA matches it firmly. A clone size is listed for some rows: how often the clone was seen (once, few, many), or a class if it is expanded.

j_call,clone_size,v_call,d_call,cdr3_aa,cdr3_nt
TRBJ1-6,few,TRBV28,TRBD1,CASSVLYRGMDSPLHF,TGTGCCAGCAGTGTGCTATACAGGGGGATGGATTCACCCCTCCACTTT
TRBJ1-2,-,TRBV4-3,TRBD1,CASSQAIQGARDGYTF,TGCGCCAGCAGCCAGGCGATACAGGGGGCGCGGGATGGCTACACCTTC
TRBJ2-1,-,TRBV6-5,-,CASRLKSNEQFF,TGTGCCAGCAGACTGAAATCGAATGAGCAGTTCTTC
TRBJ1-5,-,TRBV7-8,TRBD1,CASSPDRGNRPQHF,TGTGCCAGCAGCCCGGACAGGGGTAATCGGCCCCAGCATTTT
TRBJ2-4,-,TRBV27,-,CASSSGGKNIQYF,TGTGCCAGCAGTTCCGGGGGCAAAAACATTCAGTACTTC
TRBJ2-1,-,TRBV10-3,TRBD1,CAIRDRVIDEQFF,TGTGCCATCCGGGACAGGGTTATCGATGAGCAGTTCTTC
TRBJ2-7,-,TRBV3-1/TRBV3-2,-,CASSQVAGISYEQYF,TGTGCCAGCAGCCAAGTGGCAGGGATTAGCTACGAGCAGTACTTC
TRBJ2-1,-,TRBV27,TRBD2,CASRWTPSGSIDEQFF,TGTGCCAGCAGATGGACCCCGAGCGGGAGCATCGATGAGCAGTTCTTC
TRBJ2-7,-,TRBV5-6,-,CASSGRGIASYEQYF,TGTGCCAGCAGCGGCCGGGGGATTGCGTCCTACGAGCAGTACTTC
TRBJ1-2,-,TRBV5-1,-,CASSFGAGVDGYTF,TGCGCCAGCAGCTTCGGGGCAGGGGTCGATGGCTACACCTTC
TRBJ2-7,few,TRBV28,-,CASSPATEQYF,TGTGCCAGCAGTCCAGCGACCGAGCAGTACTTC
TRBJ1-2,-,TRBV29-1,-,CSVEQGGLYGYTF,TGCAGCGTCGAGCAGGGAGGGCTTTACGGCTACACCTTC
TRBJ1-1,once,TRBV7-2,TRBD1,CASSLGDRPFRSEAFF,TGTGCCAGCAGCTTAGGGGACAGGCCTTTCAGGTCGGAAGCTTTCTTT
TRBJ1-1,-,TRBV6-5,-,CASSPRESRGTEAFF,TGTGCCAGCAGTCCTCGGGAAAGCCGCGGCACTGAAGCTTTCTTT
TRBJ2-3,-,TRBV19,TRBD2,CASSILWRGGRSDTQYF,TGTGCCAGTAGTATCCTCTGGCGGGGGGGCCGCTCAGATACGCAGTATTTT
TRBJ1-5,-,TRBV4-3,-,CASSQQLGGAQHF,TGCGCCAGCAGCCAACAACTCGGGGGAGCCCAGCATTTT
TRBJ1-1,-,TRBV11-3,TRBD1,CASSLTGGGYTEAFF,TGTGCCAGCAGCTTGACAGGGGGAGGTTACACTGAAGCTTTCTTT
TRBJ2-5,-,TRBV30,-,CAWSDMDSNRETQYF,TGTGCCTGGAGTGACATGGACAGTAATCGAGAGACCCAGTACTTC
TRBJ2-1,-,TRBV9,-,CASSALANSYNEQFF,TGTGCCAGCAGCGCTCTAGCGAACTCCTACAATGAGCAGTTCTTC
TRBJ1-3,-,TRBV6-2/TRBV6-3,-,CASSYNTISGNTIYF,TGTGCCAGCAGTTACAACACCATCTCTGGAAACACCATATATTTT
TRBJ1-3,-,TRBV19,TRBD1,CASTQRNRGGNTIYF,TGTGCCAGTACCCAACGCAACAGGGGTGGAAACACCATATATTTT
TRBJ1-1,-,TRBV11-3,TRBD1,CASSSHRQGRNTEAFF,TGTGCCAGCAGCTCCCATCGACAGGGGAGGAACACTGAAGCTTTCTTT
TRBJ2-7,-,TRBV10-1,-,CASSESAGAAYEQYF,TGCGCCAGCAGTGAGTCTGCAGGGGCGGCCTACGAGCAGTACTTC
TRBJ2-7,-,TRBV28,TRBD2,CASSEIGLAGDEQYF,TGTGCCAGCAGTGAAATAGGACTAGCGGGAGACGAGCAGTACTTC
TRBJ2-2,few,TRBV3-1/TRBV3-2,TRBD2,CASSRGLASTGELFF,TGTGCCAGCAGCCGGGGACTAGCGAGCACCGGGGAGCTGTTTTTT
TRBJ2-7,-,TRBV10-1,-,CASSDRGSYEQYF,TGCGCCAGCAGTGACCGCGGATCCTACGAGCAGTACTTC
TRBJ2-7,many,TRBV28,TRBD1,CASSHWDRGSYEQYF,TGTGCCAGCAGTCACTGGGACAGGGGAAGCTACGAGCAGTACTTC
TRBJ1-5,few,TRBV12-3/TRBV12-4,-,CASSPGAGRQHF,TGTGCCAGCAGTCCTGGGGCCGGCCGGCAGCATTTT
TRBJ2-2,-,TRBV5-8,-,CASSLLFRAGELFF,TGTGCCAGCAGCTTGCTTTTCAGGGCCGGGGAGCTGTTTTTT
TRBJ2-7,few,TRBV11-3,TRBD2,CASSLAGGHEQYF,TGTGCCAGCAGCTTAGCGGGGGGGCACGAGCAGTACTTC
TRBJ1-6,-,TRBV27,TRBD1,CASSSAPGQRTPLHF,TGTGCCAGCAGCTCGGCACCGGGACAGAGAACACCCCTCCACTTT
TRBJ2-7,-,TRBV6-5,TRBD2,CASSRTSGVSGEQYF,TGTGCCAGCAGTAGGACTAGCGGGGTATCGGGAGAGCAGTACTTC
TRBJ2-1,-,TRBV10-3,-,CAIKSGVSYNEQFF,TGTGCCATCAAAAGCGGAGTCTCCTACAATGAGCAGTTCTTC
TRBJ1-5,-,TRBV28,TRBD1,CASRDGTGGSNQPQHF,TGTGCCAGCAGGGACGGGACAGGAGGAAGCAATCAGCCCCAGCATTTT
TRBJ1-4,-,TRBV4-1,-,CASSQIFGEANEKLFF,TGCGCCAGCAGCCAAATATTTGGGGAGGCTAATGAAAAACTGTTTTTT
TRBJ2-3,-,TRBV10-1,-,CASSGTLATRADTQYF,TGCGCCAGCAGTGGTACCCTGGCTACGAGGGCAGATACGCAGTATTTT
TRBJ1-1,-,TRBV11-3,-,CASSLAGWNTEAFF,TGTGCCAGCAGCTTAGCAGGGTGGAACACTGAAGCTTTCTTT
TRBJ1-2,-,TRBV7-9,-,CASSEYTMANYGYTF,TGTGCCAGCAGCGAATACACGATGGCTAACTATGGCTACACCTTC
TRBJ1-5,-,TRBV27,TRBD1,CASSLRGTASNQPQHF,TGTGCCAGCAGTTTAAGGGGGACAGCTAGCAATCAGCCCCAGCATTTT
TRBJ2-7,-,TRBV21-1,-,CASSKNTRHSVYEQYF,TGTGCCAGCAGCAAAAATACCAGGCATTCAGTTTACGAGCAGTACTTC
TRBJ1-6,-,TRBV27,TRBD1,CASSRTGSESPLHF,TGTGCCAGCAGCAGGACAGGTTCGGAGTCACCCCTCCACTTT
TRBJ1-3,-,TRBV9,TRBD1,CASSVEAGGSHSGNTIYF,TGTGCCAGCAGCGTAGAGGCAGGGGGAAGTCACTCTGGAAACACCATATATTTT
TRBJ2-7,-,TRBV7-2,TRBD2,CASSRTSAYEQYF,TGTGCCAGCAGCCGGACTAGCGCCTACGAGCAGTACTTC